This T cell receptor beta chain was recorded in a study of blood T cell repertoires in COVID-19. Study details: Samples of COVID-19 (acute and convalescent) were obtained from the United States, Italy and Spain. Nucleic acid was either cDNA or gDNA, and it came from T cells, B-cell-depleted T cells, or PBMCs.

In the study's own analysis: Reference gene primers were amplified, and this amplification served to estimate nucleated cell counts. The repertoire was sequenced with immunoSEQ multiplex PCR; TCRdb's copy has only in-frame clones and lacks some. Clone size and the V and J calls come from that table; the DNA yielded D and trimming. The sample consists of 81,000 or so clones, approximately 90% of them appearing once. V shed 2 bases and J shed 4 bases, with 17 bases lying between them. CDR1 MNHEY and CDR2 SVGAGI come from the germline V gene. The CDR3 is 16 amino acids. This chain uses TRBV6-5 with TRBJ1-1, with a possible D match to TRBD1 (5 bases). This TCR was recovered from a man between 65 and 85 years old with active or convalescent COVID-19. The specimen was peripheral blood. The CDR3: CASSYRTFSGGTEAFF. In nucleotides, the CDR3 is TGTGCCAGCAGTTACCGGACCTTTTCGGGGGGCACTGAAGCTTTCTTT.